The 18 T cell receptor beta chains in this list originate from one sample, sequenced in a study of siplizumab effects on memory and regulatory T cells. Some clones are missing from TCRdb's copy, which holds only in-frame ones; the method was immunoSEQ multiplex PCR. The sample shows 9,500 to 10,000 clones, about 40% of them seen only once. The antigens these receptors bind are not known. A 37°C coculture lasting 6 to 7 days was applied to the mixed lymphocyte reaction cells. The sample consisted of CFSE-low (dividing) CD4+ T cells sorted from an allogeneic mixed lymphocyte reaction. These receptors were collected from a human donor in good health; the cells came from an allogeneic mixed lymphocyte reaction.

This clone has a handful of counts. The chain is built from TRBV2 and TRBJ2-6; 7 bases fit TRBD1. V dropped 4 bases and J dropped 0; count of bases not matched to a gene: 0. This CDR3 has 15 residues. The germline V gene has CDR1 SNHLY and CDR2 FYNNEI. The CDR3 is CASSGQGSGANVLTF. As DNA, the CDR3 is TGTGCCAGCAGTGGACAGGGCTCTGGGGCCAACGTCCTGACTTTC. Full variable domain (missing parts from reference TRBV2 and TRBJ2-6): EPEVTQTPSHQVTQMGQEVILRCVPISNHLYFYWYRQILGQKVEFLVSFYNNEISEKSEIFDDQFSVERPDGSNFTLKIRSTKLEDSAMYFCASSGQGSGANVLTFGAGSRLTVL.

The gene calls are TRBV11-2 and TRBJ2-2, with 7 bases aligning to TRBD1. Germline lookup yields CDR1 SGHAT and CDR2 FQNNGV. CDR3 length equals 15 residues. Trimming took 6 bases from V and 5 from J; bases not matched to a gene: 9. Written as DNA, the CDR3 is TGTGCCAGCAGTTATGCCTCCAGGGGGACCGGGGAGCTGTTTTTT. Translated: CASSYASRGTGELFF.

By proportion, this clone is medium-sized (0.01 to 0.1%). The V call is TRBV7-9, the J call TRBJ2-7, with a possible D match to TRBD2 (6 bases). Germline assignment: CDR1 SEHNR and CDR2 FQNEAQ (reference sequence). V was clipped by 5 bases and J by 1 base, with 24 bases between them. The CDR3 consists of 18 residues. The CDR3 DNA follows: TGTGCCAGCAGCCCTTACCCGTGGCGGGGCGGGATATCCTACGAGCAGTACTTC. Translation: CASSPYPWRGGISYEQYF.

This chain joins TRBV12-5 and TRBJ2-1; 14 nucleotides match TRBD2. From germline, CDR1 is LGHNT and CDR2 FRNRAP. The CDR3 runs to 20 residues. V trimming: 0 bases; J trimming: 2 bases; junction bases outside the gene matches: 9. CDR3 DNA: TGTGCTAGTGGTTTGGTATGGACTAGCGGGAGGAGTGGGGCCTACAATGAGCAGTTCTTC. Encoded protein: CASGLVWTSGRSGAYNEQFF.

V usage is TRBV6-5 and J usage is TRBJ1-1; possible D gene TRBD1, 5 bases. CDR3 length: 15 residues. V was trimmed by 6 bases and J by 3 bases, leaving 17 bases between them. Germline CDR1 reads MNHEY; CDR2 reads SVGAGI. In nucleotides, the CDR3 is TGTGCCAGCAGGGCCCCGGGGCGTCCACACACTGAAGCTTTCTTT. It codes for CASRAPGRPHTEAFF.

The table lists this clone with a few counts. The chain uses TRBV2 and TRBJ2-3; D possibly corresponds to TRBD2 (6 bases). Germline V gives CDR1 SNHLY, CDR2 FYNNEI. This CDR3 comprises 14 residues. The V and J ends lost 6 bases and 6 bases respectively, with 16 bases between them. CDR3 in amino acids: CASSKGLAADTQYF. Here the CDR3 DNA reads TGTGCCAGCAGCAAGGGACTGGCCGCCGATACGCAGTATTTT.

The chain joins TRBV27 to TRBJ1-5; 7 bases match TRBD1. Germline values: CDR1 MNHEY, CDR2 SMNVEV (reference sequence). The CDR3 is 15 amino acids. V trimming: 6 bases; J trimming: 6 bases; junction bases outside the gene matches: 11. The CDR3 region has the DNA TGTGCCAGCAGCAAGGGGGCGCGGGGCAGTCAGCCCCAGCATTTT. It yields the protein CASSKGARGSQPQHF.

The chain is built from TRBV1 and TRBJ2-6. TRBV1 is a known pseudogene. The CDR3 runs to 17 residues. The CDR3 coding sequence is TGCACCAGCAGTTTCTACCGTGCACAAAGTCGGGCCAACGTCCTGACTTTC. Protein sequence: CTSSFYRAQSRANVLTF.

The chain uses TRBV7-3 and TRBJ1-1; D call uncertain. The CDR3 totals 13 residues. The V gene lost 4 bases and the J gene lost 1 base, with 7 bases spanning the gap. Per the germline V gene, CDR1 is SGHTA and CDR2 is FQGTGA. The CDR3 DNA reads TGTGCCAGCAGCTCTGGATCGAACACTGAAGCTTTCTTT. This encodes CASSSGSNTEAFF.

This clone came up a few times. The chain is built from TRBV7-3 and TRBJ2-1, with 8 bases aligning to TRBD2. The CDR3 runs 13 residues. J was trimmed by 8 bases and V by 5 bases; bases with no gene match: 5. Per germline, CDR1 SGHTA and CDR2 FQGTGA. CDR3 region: CASSQTSVDEQFF. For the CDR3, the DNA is TGTGCCAGCAGCCAGACTAGCGTCGATGAGCAGTTCTTC.

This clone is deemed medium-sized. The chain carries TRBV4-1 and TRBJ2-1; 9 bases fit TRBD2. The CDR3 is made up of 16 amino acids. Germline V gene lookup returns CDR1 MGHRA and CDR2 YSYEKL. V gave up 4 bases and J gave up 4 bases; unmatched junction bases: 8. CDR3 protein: CASSLKKTSGYNEQFF. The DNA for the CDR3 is TGCGCCAGCAGCCTCAAGAAGACTAGCGGTTACAATGAGCAGTTCTTC.

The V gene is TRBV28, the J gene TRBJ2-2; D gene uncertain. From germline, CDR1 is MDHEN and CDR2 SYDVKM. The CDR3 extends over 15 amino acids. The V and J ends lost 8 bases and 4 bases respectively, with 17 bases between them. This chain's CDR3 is CASVPSLAGTGELFF. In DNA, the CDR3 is TGTGCCAGCGTACCGTCCCTCGCCGGCACCGGGGAGCTGTTTTTT.

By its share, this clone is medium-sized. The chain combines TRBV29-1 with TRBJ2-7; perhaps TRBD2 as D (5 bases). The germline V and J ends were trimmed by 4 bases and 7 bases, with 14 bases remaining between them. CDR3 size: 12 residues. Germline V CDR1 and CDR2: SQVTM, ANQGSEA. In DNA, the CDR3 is TGCAGCGTTGGGCACAGCTCGGGGGAGCAGTACTTC. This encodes CSVGHSSGEQYF.

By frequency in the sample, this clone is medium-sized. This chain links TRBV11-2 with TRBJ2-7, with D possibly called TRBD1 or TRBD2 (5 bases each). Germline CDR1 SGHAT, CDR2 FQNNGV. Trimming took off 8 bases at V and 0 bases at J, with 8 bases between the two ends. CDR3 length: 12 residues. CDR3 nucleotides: TGTGCCAGCGGGGGAAGCTCCTACGAGCAGTACTTC. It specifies CASGGSSYEQYF.

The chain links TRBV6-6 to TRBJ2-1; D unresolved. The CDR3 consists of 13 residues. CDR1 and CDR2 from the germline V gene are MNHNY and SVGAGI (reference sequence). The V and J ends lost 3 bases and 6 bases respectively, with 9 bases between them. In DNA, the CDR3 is TGTGCCAGCAGTTATGGGTTGGGCAATGAGCAGTTCTTC. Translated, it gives CASSYGLGNEQFF.

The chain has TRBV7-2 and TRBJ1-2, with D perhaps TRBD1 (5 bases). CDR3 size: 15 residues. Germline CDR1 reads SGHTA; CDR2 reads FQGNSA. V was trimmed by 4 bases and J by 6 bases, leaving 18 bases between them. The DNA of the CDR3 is TGTGCCAGCAGCTCCTTCGGTGGGGCCTCGGATGGCTACACCTTC. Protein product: CASSSFGGASDGYTF.

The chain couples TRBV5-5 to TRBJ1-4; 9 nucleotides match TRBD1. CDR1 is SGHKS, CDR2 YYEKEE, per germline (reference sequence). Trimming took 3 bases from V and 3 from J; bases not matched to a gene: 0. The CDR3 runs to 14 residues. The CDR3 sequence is CASSWTGANEKLFF. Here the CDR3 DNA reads TGTGCCAGCAGCTGGACAGGGGCTAATGAAAAACTGTTTTTT.

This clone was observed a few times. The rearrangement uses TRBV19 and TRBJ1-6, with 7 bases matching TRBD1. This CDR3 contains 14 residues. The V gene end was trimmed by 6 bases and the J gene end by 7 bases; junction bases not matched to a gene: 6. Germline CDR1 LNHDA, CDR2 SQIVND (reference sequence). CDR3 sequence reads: CASSQTGINSPLHF. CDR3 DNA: TGTGCCAGTAGCCAGACAGGGATAAATTCACCCCTCCACTTT.